Included here is one TCR beta chain sequence, with context. This clonotype was detected only a few times. The target of this receptor is not known. No much larger clone is present one base from it, and per-base qualities are unavailable. Genomic DNA served as template for TCR beta VDJ combination and CDR3 sequence profiling. TCR repertoire sequencing was run on an Illumina HiSeq 2000. Concerning the study's data processing: Repertoires were assessed using TRBV/TRBJ rearrangement plots, CDR3 size and DJ length profiles, and Simpson's diversity index. The most abundant DNA sequence in the deep sequencing data was defined as the immunodominant clone. CDR3 amino acid sequences were checked for sharing across subjects and were also compared against the VDJdb database and published repertoires. The public reads were run again by TCRdb, first through fastp at Q25 and then through MiXCR, and only productive beta chains were kept. Under each unique CDR3 protein, matching rows form one entry showing the most common genes and DNA. The V and J calls and clone size are TCRdb's, not the authors'. The sample has some 170,000 distinct CDR3 sequences on record, approximately 43% of them singletons. The ten largest clones add up to approximately 1.1% of the sample.

This specimen belongs to a study of CD8+CD57+ T cells in acquired aplastic anemia (dated by TCRdb to the late 2010s). For context, the study as a whole: On average, sorted CD4+ and CD8+ cells yielded about 3 ug of extracted DNA, with a range of roughly 0.18 to 27.4 ug. For healthy donor samples, the average read count was around 9.8 million for CD4+ cells and 11 million to 13 million for CD8+ cells. General findings and caveats noted by the study authors: Between patients and healthy controls, no significant difference in CD8+ Simpson's diversity was found (P=0.060). Twenty-nine CD8+ CDR3 sequences were shared between patients and controls but appeared highly expressed in patients and within their immunodominant clones.

The study deep-sequenced TCR repertoires of sorted CD4+ and CD8+ blood T cells from severe aplastic anemia patients and healthy subjects. Ficoll-Paque density gradient centrifugation was used to isolate peripheral blood mononuclear cells. Before DNA extraction, CD4+ and CD8+ T cells were sorted with FACS or magnetic beads. The CDR3 spans 14 residues, from the cysteine through the phenylalanine. The DNA shown is the 42-base CDR3, in frame from base 1. Deletion took 3 bases off V and 4 bases off J, with a span of 9 bases between the germline ends. Looking up the germline V gene (reference sequence) yields CDR1 MNHEY and CDR2 SMNVEV.

The receptor was isolated from a human donor in good health. Material: sorted CD4+, CD8+, or CD8+CD57+ T cells (not recorded which) from PBMCs. Recombination linked TRBV27 to TRBJ1-4, with no confident D gene call. The base sequence is TGTGCCAGCAGTTTGGGCCAGTTTAATGAAAAACTGTTTTTT. Its protein reads: CASSLGQFNEKLFF.